The 19 T cell receptor beta chains below were found in one sample sequenced in a study of blood T cells in healthy people across ages (dated by TCRdb to between 2014 and 2016). The library was obtained by 5' RACE. Sequencing was performed on an Illumina HiSeq 2500. A second 7 to 11 cycle PCR used a sample-barcoded 5' primer and a J-beta primer mix. TCRdb handled the public reads itself, with Q25 trimming in fastp and clone calling in MiXCR, and kept productive beta chains. CDR3 protein sequences are deduplicated, and each keeps its most common genes and DNA. The sample table contains 2 million or so distinct CDR3 sequences; only one count was recorded for less than 50% of them. 2% to 2.5% of the sample rests with the top ten. Input material: blood. These receptors were collected from a woman aged 40-49 years in good health.

This rearrangement joins TRBV6-6 to TRBJ2-3, with D unresolved. This CDR3 has 14 amino acids. Trimming left V 0 bases short and J 4 bases short, with 8 bases between. Germline V gene data show CDR1 as MNHNY and CDR2 as SVGAGI (reference sequence). CDR3 amino acids: CASSYSPGSDTQYF. The CDR3 coding sequence is TGTGCCAGCAGTTACTCACCCGGGTCAGATACGCAGTATTTT.

This clonotype was counted only a few times. The chain uses TRBV4-3 and TRBJ2-6; maybe TRBD1 (6 bases). V shed 0 bases and J shed 0 bases, with 15 bases lying between them. Germline V gives CDR1 LGHNA, CDR2 YSLEER. The CDR3 is 19 amino acids. CDR3 sequence (DNA): TGCGCCAGCAGCCAAGAGTTTCCGGGACAATTCTCTGGGGCCAACGTCCTGACTTTC. This codes for CASSQEFPGQFSGANVLTF.

The rearrangement links TRBV7-3 to TRBJ2-3; a weak D match, TRBD2 (5 bases). CDR1 and CDR2 from the germline V gene are SGHTA and FQGTGA. Trimming shortened V by 6 bases and J by 12 bases, and 13 bases separated the two germline ends. The CDR3 is made up of 11 amino acids. Written as DNA, the CDR3 is TGTGCCAGCAGTTCTGGAGGTAAACAGTATTTT. Its translation is CASSSGGKQYF.

This clonotype has only a few counts. The chain carries TRBV7-2 and TRBJ2-1; perhaps TRBD2 as D (6 bases). CDR1 and CDR2 from the germline V gene are SGHTA and FQGNSA. This CDR3 has 14 residues. V was clipped by 5 bases and J by 8 bases, with 16 bases between them. CDR3 in DNA: TGTGCCAGCAGCCTCACCCGACTAGGACATGAGCAGTTCTTC. Protein product: CASSLTRLGHEQFF.

CDR3 sequence (DNA): TGTGCCACCAGCCCCGCGGACCAGGTACTCGAGTTCTTC. Translation: CATSPADQVLEFF. The chain has TRBV15 and TRBJ2-1; no definite D call. The CDR3 has 13 residues. Per germline, CDR1 LNHNV and CDR2 YYDKDF (reference sequence). Trimming left V 5 bases short and J 14 bases short, with 19 bases between.

This sequence joins TRBV9 and TRBJ2-5; D is undetermined. The CDR3 covers 14 residues. Trimming shortened V by 0 bases and J by 2 bases, and 8 bases separated the two germline ends. Germline-derived CDR1 and CDR2 are SGDLS and YYNGEE. Here the CDR3 DNA reads TGTGCCAGCAGCGTAGCTGCACTACAAGAGACCCAGTACTTC. As protein: CASSVAALQETQYF.

This clonotype occurred a few times. The chain uses TRBV28 and TRBJ2-1, with TRBD1 matching 8 bases. Germline V lookup: CDR1 MDHEN, CDR2 SYDVKM. The CDR3 is made up of 15 amino acids. The ends lost 5 bases at V and 2 bases at J; junction bases unmatched: 5. The CDR3 is CASSGGQEPYNEQFF. Here the CDR3 DNA reads TGTGCCAGCAGTGGGGGACAGGAACCCTACAATGAGCAGTTCTTC.

V is TRBV5-1 and J is TRBJ1-4; D is undetermined. Trimming shortened V by 5 bases and J by 3 bases, and 11 bases separated the two germline ends. In germline, CDR1 is SGHRS, CDR2 YFSETQ. The CDR3 has 14 amino acids. Here the CDR3 reads CASRGGGANEKLFF. CDR3 in DNA: TGCGCCAGCAGGGGTGGTGGGGCTAATGAAAAACTGTTTTTT.

CDR3 region: CSATHRGTYNEQYF. The DNA of the CDR3 is TGCAGTGCTACCCACCGGGGAACCTACAATGAGCAGTACTTC. The chain couples TRBV20-1 to TRBJ2-4; TRBD2 might be the D (5 bases). V was cut by 4 bases and J by 13 bases, with 23 bases left in between. Germline CDR1 DFQATT, CDR2 SNEGSKA (reference sequence). The CDR3 contains 14 residues.

The chain is built from TRBV20-1 and TRBJ1-5; no clear D. The CDR3 loop spans 15 amino acids. Germline V gene lookup returns CDR1 DFQATT and CDR2 SNEGSKA (reference sequence). Deletions cut 2 bases from V and 3 bases from J, with 14 bases between. CDR3 DNA sequence: TGCAGTGCTAGAAGCGCAGCGGGTAACAATCAGCCCCAGCATTTT. This encodes CSARSAAGNNQPQHF.

Turning to this clonotype: A junction boundary mismatches the germline segment, possibly from a read error. This chain uses TRBV15 with TRBJ2-4; D remains unclear. The CDR3 has 19 residues. CDR1 LNHNV and CDR2 YYDKDF come from the germline V gene (reference sequence). DNA of the CDR3: TGTGCCACCAGCAGAGAGCATCCGGCAGGCACTTTAGCCAAAAACATTCTGTACTTC. Translating gives CATSREHPAGTLAKNILYF.

This clonotype occurred a few times. This chain links TRBV28 with TRBJ1-2; D ambiguous. V shed 5 bases and J shed 3 bases, with 7 bases lying between them. The CDR3 covers 12 residues. CDR1 and CDR2 from the germline V gene are MDHEN and SYDVKM. DNA of the CDR3: TGTGCCAGCAGTCCGTCGGACTATGGCTACACCTTC. Translated, it gives CASSPSDYGYTF.

The V and J genes are TRBV28 and TRBJ2-4, with 7 bases identical to TRBD1. The germline V gene has CDR1 MDHEN and CDR2 SYDVKM. The J segment lost 2 bases and the V segment lost 7 bases, leaving 17 bases of the junction unmatched. The CDR3 extends over 18 amino acids. The CDR3 coding sequence is TGTGCCAGCATTCCCAGGGGCGAGGGGGCGCTTCCCAAAAACATTCAGTACTTC. Protein: CASIPRGEGALPKNIQYF.

The chain couples TRBV7-9 to TRBJ1-2, with D hard to call. V lost 11 bases and J 6 bases, leaving 22 bases between the germline ends. Germline-derived CDR1 and CDR2 are SEHNR and FQNEAQ (reference sequence). The CDR3 spans 14 residues. CDR3 bases: TGTGCCGACCATCCCGGGTCGACATATCATGGCTACACCTTC. Translating it yields CADHPGSTYHGYTF.

V usage is TRBV27 and J usage is TRBJ2-7; D may be TRBD1 or TRBD2 (5 bases each). The CDR3 is 13 residues long. The V gene's germline CDR1 is MNHEY and CDR2 SMNVEV (reference sequence). Trimming cost V 6 bases and J 4 bases, with 13 bases left between them. The CDR3 spells CASRTLGEYEQYF. The CDR3 DNA sequence: TGTGCCAGCAGGACGCTGGGGGAATACGAGCAGTACTTC.

This clonotype was detected once. Its ends do not fully match the called genes, so a read error is possible. The chain uses TRBV20-1 and TRBJ2-7, with D hard to call. Germline V gene data show CDR1 as DFQATT and CDR2 as SNEGSKA (reference sequence). This CDR3 region has 14 residues. CDR3 in DNA: TGCAGTGCTAATTCGCGAAATGTGGCCTACGAGCGGTACTTC. The encoded protein is CSANSRNVAYERYF.

The chain joins TRBV2 to TRBJ2-3, with D maybe TRBD1 (5 bases). Trimming took off 5 bases at V and 2 bases at J, with 14 bases between the two ends. The CDR3 runs to 15 residues. Germline V lookup: CDR1 SNHLY, CDR2 FYNNEI. CDR3 DNA sequence: TGTGCCAGCAGTAAAGACAAGACAGCCACAGATACGCAGTATTTT. This encodes CASSKDKTATDTQYF.

The rearrangement joins TRBV27 to TRBJ2-7; D is ambiguous. From germline, CDR1 is MNHEY and CDR2 SMNVEV (reference sequence). V was clipped by 3 bases and J by 4 bases, with 13 bases between them. The CDR3 loop spans 14 amino acids. CDR3 loop: CASSFVAGRYEQYF. Written as DNA, the CDR3 is TGTGCCAGCAGTTTTGTGGCAGGAAGGTACGAGCAGTACTTC.

The chain carries TRBV29-1 and TRBJ2-5, with D tentatively TRBD1 (5 bases). The germline CDR1 and CDR2 sequences are SQVTM and ANQGSEA. Trimming left V 8 bases short and J 11 bases short, with 24 bases between. The length of the CDR3 is 13 residues. CDR3 in DNA: TGCAGCTTGCAGGGAAATTCTTATGTTGAGCAGTACTTC. Its translation is CSLQGNSYVEQYF.